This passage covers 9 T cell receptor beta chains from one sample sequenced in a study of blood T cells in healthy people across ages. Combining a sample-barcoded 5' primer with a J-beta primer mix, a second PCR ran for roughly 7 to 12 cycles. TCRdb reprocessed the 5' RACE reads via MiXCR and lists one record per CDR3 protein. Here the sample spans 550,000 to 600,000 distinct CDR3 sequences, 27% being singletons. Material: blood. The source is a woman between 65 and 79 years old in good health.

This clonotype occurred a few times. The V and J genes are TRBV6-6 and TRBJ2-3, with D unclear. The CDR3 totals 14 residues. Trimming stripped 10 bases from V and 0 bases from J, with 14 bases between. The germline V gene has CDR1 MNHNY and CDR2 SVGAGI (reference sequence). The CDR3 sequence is CATTDAPSTDTQYF. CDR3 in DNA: TGTGCCACGACCGACGCGCCTAGCACAGATACGCAGTATTTT.

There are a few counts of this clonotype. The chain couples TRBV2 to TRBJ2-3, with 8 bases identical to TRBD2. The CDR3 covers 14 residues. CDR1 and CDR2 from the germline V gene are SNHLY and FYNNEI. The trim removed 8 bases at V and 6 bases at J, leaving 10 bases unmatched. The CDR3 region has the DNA TGTGCCAGCGCGGGGAGCGGGGGAAGGGATACGCAGTATTTT. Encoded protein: CASAGSGGRDTQYF.

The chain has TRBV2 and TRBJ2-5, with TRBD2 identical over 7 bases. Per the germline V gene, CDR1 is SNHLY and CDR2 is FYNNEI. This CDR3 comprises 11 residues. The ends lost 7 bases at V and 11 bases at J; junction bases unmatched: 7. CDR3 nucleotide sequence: TGTGCCAGCACCGAGGGAGGGGAGCAGTACTTC. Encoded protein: CASTEGGEQYF.

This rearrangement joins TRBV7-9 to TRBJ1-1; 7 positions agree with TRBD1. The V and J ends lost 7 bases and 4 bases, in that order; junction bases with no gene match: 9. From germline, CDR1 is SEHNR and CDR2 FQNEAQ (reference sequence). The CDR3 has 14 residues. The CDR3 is CASTHRGASTEAFF. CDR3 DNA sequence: TGTGCCAGCACCCACAGGGGAGCGAGCACTGAAGCTTTCTTT.

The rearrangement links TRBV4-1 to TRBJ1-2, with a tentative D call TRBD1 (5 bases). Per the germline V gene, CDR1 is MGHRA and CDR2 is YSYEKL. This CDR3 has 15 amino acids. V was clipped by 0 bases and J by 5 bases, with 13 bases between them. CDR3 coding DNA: TGCGCCAGCAGCCAAGAGACAGTGGGGGAGTATGGCTACACCTTC. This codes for CASSQETVGEYGYTF.

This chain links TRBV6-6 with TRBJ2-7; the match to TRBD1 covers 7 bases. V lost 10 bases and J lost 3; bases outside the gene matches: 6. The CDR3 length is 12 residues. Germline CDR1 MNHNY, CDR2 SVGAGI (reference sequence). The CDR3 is CATRDSFYEQYF. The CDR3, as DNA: TGTGCCACCCGGGACAGCTTCTACGAGCAGTACTTC.

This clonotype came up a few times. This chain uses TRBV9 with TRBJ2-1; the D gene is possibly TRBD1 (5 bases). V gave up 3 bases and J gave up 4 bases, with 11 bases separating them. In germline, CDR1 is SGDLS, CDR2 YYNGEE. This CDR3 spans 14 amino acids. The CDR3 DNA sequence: TGTGCCAGCAGCGGACAGAATGCTTACAATGAGCAGTTCTTC. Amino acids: CASSGQNAYNEQFF.

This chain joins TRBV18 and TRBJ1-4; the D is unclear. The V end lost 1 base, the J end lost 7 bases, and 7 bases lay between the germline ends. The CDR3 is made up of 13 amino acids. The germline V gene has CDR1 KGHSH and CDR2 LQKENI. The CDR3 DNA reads TGTGCCAGCTCACCACGGTCCAGTGAAAAACTGTTTTTT. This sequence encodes CASSPRSSEKLFF.

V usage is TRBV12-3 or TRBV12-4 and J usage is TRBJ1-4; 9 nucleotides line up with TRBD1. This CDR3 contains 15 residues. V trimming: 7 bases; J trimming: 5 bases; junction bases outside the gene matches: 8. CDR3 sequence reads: CASTHPGQGNEKLFF. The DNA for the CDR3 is TGTGCCAGCACACATCCGGGACAGGGCAATGAAAAACTGTTTTTT.